Listed here is a single T cell receptor beta chain. No antigen is known for it. The data belong to a study of vaccination effects on CD4 cells after COVID-19. Overall study: Viral peptide pool expansion of antigen-specific CD4+ T cells preceded sequencing in the ViraFEST assay. Regarding the study as a whole: The study, lacking early post-infection timepoints, had few convalescent patients. Vaccine- and infection-induced clones showed marked clonal contraction late following vaccination.

Having been cultured for 9 to 11 days, the cells underwent CD4+ T cell isolation. Half-medium exchanges with IL-2 medium took place on days 3 and 7. Using immunoSEQ multiplex PCR, the repertoire was profiled, and TCRdb retains in-frame clones only, with some absent. This table holds 20,000 to 25,000 clones, roughly four fifths found once. This specimen was CD4+ T cells from PBMCs cultured without peptide, taken before COVID-19 vaccination. This TCR was sampled from a human donor who received a COVID-19 vaccine.

CDR3 sequence (DNA): TGTGCCAGCAGCTTAAGGGGGCGGGAAGAGACCCAGTACTTC. Its translation: CASSLRGREETQYF. The chain links TRBV7-2 to TRBJ2-5, with 7 bases aligning to TRBD1. Per germline, CDR1 SGHTA and CDR2 FQGNSA. The CDR3 covers 14 residues. V was pared by 2 bases and J by 3 bases, with 3 bases of the junction left unmatched.